The 22 T cell receptor beta chains in this list originate from one sample, sequenced in a study of CD8+ T cells in alopecia areata. Treatment described: oral pan-JAK inhibitor, 5-10 mg twice daily. Following extraction, RNA underwent reverse transcription to cDNA, which served as the sequencing template. Data came from immunoSEQ multiplex PCR; TCRdb stores just in-frame clones and leaves some out. The table records roughly 250,000 clones, 45% to 70% of them present only once. This sample comprised CD4+ T cells sorted from blood, obtained at approximately week 51, from a patient treated with tofacitinib. These receptors all come from a human donor with alopecia areata.

V is TRBV5-1 and J is TRBJ1-1; D is undetermined. The CDR3 totals 15 residues. Between the trimmed V and J ends, which lost 0 bases and 0 bases, there was a span of 9 bases. Germline CDR1 SGHRS, CDR2 YFSETQ. The CDR3 protein is CASSLGAGVNTEAFF. As DNA, the CDR3 is TGCGCCAGCAGCTTGGGGGCCGGGGTGAACACTGAAGCTTTCTTT.

This clone was observed once. This CDR3 is also generated by other DNA sequences in the sample. The V and J genes are TRBV29-1 and TRBJ1-1; D remains unclear. V was clipped by 6 bases and J by 5 bases, with 13 bases between them. Germline values: CDR1 SQVTM, CDR2 ANQGSEA. This CDR3 contains 12 residues. The CDR3 sequence is CSVGGLGTEAFF. The CDR3 DNA is TGCAGCGTCGGAGGACTGGGAACTGAAGCTTTCTTT.

This clone occurred once. V and J are TRBV29-1 and TRBJ1-4, with TRBD1 matching over 7 bases. This CDR3 has 10 residues. J was trimmed by 8 bases and V by 6 bases; bases with no gene match: 0. The V gene's germline CDR1 is SQVTM and CDR2 ANQGSEA. CDR3: CSVGQEKLFF. The CDR3 nucleotides read TGCAGCGTGGGACAGGAAAAACTGTTTTTT.

The gene calls are TRBV27 and TRBJ2-1; TRBD2 agrees at 9 bases. Germline CDR1 MNHEY, CDR2 SMNVEV (reference sequence). The CDR3 sequence is 14 residues long. V trimming: 5 bases; J trimming: 4 bases; junction bases outside the gene matches: 3. CDR3 amino acids: CASSLAGRYNEQFF. CDR3 nucleotides: TGTGCCAGCAGTCTAGCGGGGCGGTACAATGAGCAGTTCTTC.

The chain uses TRBV6-5 and TRBJ1-2; D gene uncertain. Trimming cost V 10 bases and J 6 bases, with 15 bases left between them. The germline V gene has CDR1 MNHEY and CDR2 SVGAGI. This CDR3 region has 12 residues. CDR3 nucleotide sequence: TGTGCCACCCTTGAGGGAGTCGATGGCTACACCTTC. Protein product: CATLEGVDGYTF.

This chain joins TRBV30 and TRBJ2-5; no firm D call. The germline CDR1 and CDR2 sequences are GTSNPN and SVGIG (reference sequence). V gave up 0 bases and J gave up 1 base, with 9 bases separating them. The CDR3 contains 14 residues. CDR3 region: CAWSVRRIQETQYF. In DNA, the CDR3 is TGTGCCTGGAGTGTACGGCGGATCCAAGAGACCCAGTACTTC.

The gene calls are TRBV29-1 and TRBJ2-3; tentatively, D is TRBD1 (6 bases). CDR3 size: 13 residues. Germline CDR1 reads SQVTM; CDR2 reads ANQGSEA. V was shortened by 4 bases and J by 0 bases, with 8 bases between the two germline ends. CDR3 sequence: CSVAGQSTDTQYF. For the CDR3, the DNA is TGCAGCGTTGCCGGACAGAGCACAGATACGCAGTATTTT.

V is TRBV30 and J is TRBJ1-2, with 10 bases fitting TRBD1. This CDR3 has 15 residues. V gave up 1 base and J gave up 1 base; unmatched junction bases: 3. Germline CDR1 reads GTSNPN; CDR2 reads SVGIG (reference sequence). For the CDR3, the DNA is TGTGCCTGGAGTGAGCGGGACAGGGGTAACTATGGCTACACCTTC. This codes for CAWSERDRGNYGYTF.

This clone was seen a few times. The chain combines TRBV7-2 with TRBJ1-1; D unresolved. Trimming stripped 3 bases from V and 1 base from J, with 15 bases between. This CDR3 comprises 16 residues. Germline CDR1 reads SGHTA; CDR2 reads FQGNSA. CDR3 protein: CASSLRRDAANTEAFF. CDR3 sequence (DNA): TGTGCCAGCAGCTTGAGGAGGGATGCCGCGAACACTGAAGCTTTCTTT.

The CDR3 nucleotides read TGTGCCAGCAGCCGACGGGAGAATACGCAGTATTTT. Translated, it gives CASSRRENTQYF. V and J are TRBV7-2 and TRBJ2-3; a weak D match, TRBD2 (6 bases). The V end lost 5 bases, the J end lost 7 bases, and 10 bases lay between the germline ends. This CDR3 is built from 12 residues. The V gene's germline CDR1 is SGHTA and CDR2 FQGNSA.

This chain uses TRBV15 with TRBJ2-7; a possible D gene is TRBD2 (5 bases). CDR1 and CDR2 (germline): LNHNV, YYDKDF (reference sequence). The CDR3 has 15 amino acids. Between the trimmed V and J ends, which lost 4 bases and 2 bases, there was a span of 15 bases. This CDR3 is CATSIAKTYPYEQYF. The CDR3 DNA reads as TGTGCCACCAGCATAGCGAAGACATATCCCTACGAGCAGTACTTC.

This clone was counted a few times. The genes are TRBV2 and TRBJ2-5; D remains ambiguous. From germline, CDR1 is SNHLY and CDR2 FYNNEI. Trimming pared 7 bases from V and 4 bases from J, leaving 13 bases between. The CDR3 runs to 13 residues. The CDR3 bases are TGTGCCAGCACGAAGAATCACCTAGAGACCCAGTACTTC. Its translation is CASTKNHLETQYF. Drawing the rest from reference TRBV2 and TRBJ2-5, the complete variable domain is EPEVTQTPSHQVTQMGQEVILRCVPISNHLYFYWYRQILGQKVEFLVSFYNNEISEKSEIFDDQFSVERPDGSNFTLKIRSTKLEDSAMYFCASTKNHLETQYFGPGTRLLVL.

This chain connects TRBV6-5 to TRBJ1-6; D is undetermined. The CDR3 loop spans 15 amino acids. From germline, CDR1 is MNHEY and CDR2 SVGAGI. V dropped 4 bases and J dropped 6 bases, with 13 bases sitting between them. CDR3 residues: CASSSLHGANSPLHF. The CDR3 bases are TGTGCCAGCAGTTCCCTCCATGGAGCTAATTCACCCCTCCACTTT.

The chain has TRBV10-3 and TRBJ1-1; D gene unclear. This CDR3 spans 14 amino acids. From germline, CDR1 is ENHRY and CDR2 SYGVKD. Trimming pared 2 bases from V and 6 bases from J, leaving 13 bases between. CDR3 sequence: CAISETGNLAEAFF. The CDR3 DNA is TGTGCCATCAGTGAGACGGGAAATTTAGCTGAAGCTTTCTTT.

The chain uses TRBV13 and TRBJ2-7, with D uncertain. The germline CDR1 and CDR2 sequences are PRHDT and FYEKMQ (reference sequence). Trimming took 3 bases from V and 2 from J, leaving 5 bases between them. This CDR3 region has 12 residues. The CDR3 loop reads CASSFWTYEQYF. DNA for the CDR3: TGTGCCAGCAGCTTCTGGACCTACGAGCAGTACTTC.

The chain links TRBV7-2 to TRBJ1-1; no clear D gene. Germline V gene sequence: CDR1 SGHTA, CDR2 FQGNSA. The CDR3 runs to 14 residues. Trimming pared 8 bases from V and 0 bases from J, leaving 13 bases between. The CDR3 coding sequence is TGTGCCAGCGGACGTATAAGCCTGAACACTGAAGCTTTCTTT. Translating it yields CASGRISLNTEAFF.

In its sample, this clone was seen a few times. V usage is TRBV30 and J usage is TRBJ1-2, with TRBD1 as a possible D gene (5 bases). The V gene lost 1 base and the J gene lost 6 bases, with 12 bases spanning the gap. Germline assignment: CDR1 GTSNPN and CDR2 SVGIG (reference sequence). The length of the CDR3 is 13 residues. CDR3 sequence reads: CAWSGTGLDGYTF. In nucleotides, the CDR3 is TGTGCCTGGAGTGGAACGGGACTAGATGGCTACACCTTC.

The CDR3 DNA sequence: TGTGCCAGCAGCCCTACCTCGAACACTGAAGCTTTCTTT. Its protein is CASSPTSNTEAFF. The chain carries TRBV7-9 and TRBJ1-1; D is unresolved. Germline values: CDR1 SEHNR, CDR2 FQNEAQ (reference sequence). Trimming cost V 5 bases and J 1 base, with 8 bases left between them. There are 13 residues in the CDR3.

The gene calls are TRBV18 and TRBJ1-6; possibly TRBD1 for D (5 bases). Trimming shortened V by 3 bases and J by 9 bases, and 12 bases separated the two germline ends. Germline CDR1 KGHSH, CDR2 LQKENI. This CDR3 comprises 14 residues. CDR3 protein: CASSPTVGGSPLHF. CDR3 DNA sequence: TGTGCCAGCTCACCGACAGTCGGGGGTTCACCCCTCCACTTT. Drawing the rest from reference TRBV18 and TRBJ1-6, the complete variable domain is NAGVMQNPRHLVRRRGQEARLRCSPMKGHSHVYWYRQLPEEGLKFMVYLQKENIIDESGMPKERFSAEFPKEGPSILRIQQVVRGDSAAYFCASSPTVGGSPLHFGNGTRLTVT.

This clone was detected a few times. This chain joins TRBV4-3 and TRBJ2-3; 9 bases line up with TRBD2. Germline V gene lookup returns CDR1 LGHNA and CDR2 YSLEER. This CDR3 has 15 amino acids. Trimming at V came to 0 bases and at J to 5 bases, leaving 3 bases not matched to a gene. The CDR3 spells CASSQEGLAQDTQYF. CDR3 nucleotide sequence: TGCGCCAGCAGCCAAGAGGGACTAGCACAAGATACGCAGTATTTT.

The rearrangement joins TRBV29-1 to TRBJ1-1, with TRBD1 matching 9 bases. The ends lost 5 bases at V and 2 bases at J; junction bases unmatched: 12. Germline CDR1 SQVTM, CDR2 ANQGSEA. This CDR3 has 16 amino acids. CDR3 nucleotide sequence: TGCAGCGTTTATGCCGGGACAGGGCTTCGAAACACTGAAGCTTTCTTT. Its translation is CSVYAGTGLRNTEAFF. The entire variable domain, with the rest obtained from reference TRBV29-1 and TRBJ1-1, is as follows: SAVISQKPSRDICQRGTSLTIQCQVDSQVTMMFWYRQQPGQSLTLIATANQGSEATYESGFVIDKFPISRPNLTFSTLTVSNMSPEDSSIYLCSVYAGTGLRNTEAFFGQGTRLTVV.

The chain employs TRBV7-2 and TRBJ2-3, with 9 bases lining up with TRBD2. Germline CDR1 reads SGHTA; CDR2 reads FQGNSA. This CDR3 comprises 17 residues. Unmatched junction bases numbered 6, after V lost 1 base and J lost 1 base. CDR3 sequence (DNA): TGTGCCAGCAGCTTAGGGCTAGCGGGGTGGGGCACAGATACGCAGTATTTT. Protein: CASSLGLAGWGTDTQYF.